Listed here are 25 T cell receptor beta chains from one sample, sequenced in a study of Tregs in tolerant kidney transplant recipients. The table came from immunoSEQ multiplex PCR; TCRdb's copy has only in-frame clones and leaves some out. The sample includes 100,000 to 150,000 clones, almost 95% of them seen just once. Sequenced: CD4+ T cells from blood. These receptors came from a human donor in good health.

The rearrangement joins TRBV29-1 to TRBJ2-4; D gene uncertain. There are 14 residues in the CDR3. Trimming pared 6 bases from V and 3 bases from J, leaving 15 bases between. Germline loops: CDR1 SQVTM, CDR2 ANQGSEA. CDR3: CSVKTPSDKNIQYF. The CDR3, as DNA: TGCAGCGTCAAAACCCCCAGCGACAAAAACATTCAGTACTTC.

The chain carries TRBV7-9 and TRBJ1-1, with D hard to call. The CDR3 is 15 amino acids. Trimming pared 1 base from V and 0 bases from J, leaving 9 bases between. CDR1 and CDR2 (germline): SEHNR, FQNEAQ (reference sequence). This chain's CDR3 is CASSLVGNLNTEAFF. Written as DNA, the CDR3 is TGTGCCAGCAGCTTAGTCGGCAATCTGAACACTGAAGCTTTCTTT.

The chain employs TRBV2 and TRBJ2-2; no definite D call. The CDR3 contains 12 residues. Germline CDR1 reads SNHLY; CDR2 reads FYNNEI. Trimming took 5 bases from V and 7 from J, leaving 8 bases between them. DNA for the CDR3: TGTGCCAGCAGTAGAATCGTCGGGGAGCTGTTTTTT. Its translation is CASSRIVGELFF.

CDR3 protein: CASSFGSGDNSPLHF. DNA for the CDR3: TGTGCCAGCAGCTTTGGGTCAGGGGATAATTCACCCCTCCACTTT. V usage is TRBV7-3 and J usage is TRBJ1-6; tentative D call: TRBD1 (6 bases). The length of the CDR3 is 15 residues. CDR1 SGHTA and CDR2 FQGTGA come from the germline V gene. V lost 3 bases to trimming and J lost 5 bases, with 11 bases between them.

The chain links TRBV30 to TRBJ1-2, with 10 bases identical to TRBD1. The CDR3 sequence is 13 residues long. The junction had 4 bases not matched to a gene; V was cut back by 2 bases and J by 7 bases. Germline CDR1 is GTSNPN and CDR2 is SVGIG (reference sequence). Here the CDR3 reads CAWSPGQGFGYTF. In DNA, the CDR3 is TGTGCCTGGAGTCCGGGACAGGGGTTTGGCTACACCTTC.

The chain's CDR3 is CASSSTGGIEGYTEAFF. CDR3 sequence (DNA): TGTGCCAGCAGCTCGACAGGGGGAATAGAGGGGTATACTGAAGCTTTCTTT. The genes are TRBV5-6 and TRBJ1-1, with 9 nucleotides matching TRBD1. The CDR3 has 17 residues. Trimming removed 3 bases from V and 5 bases from J; junction bases left unmatched: 14. The germline V gene has CDR1 SGHDT and CDR2 YYEEEE.

CDR3 bases: TGTGCCAGCAGTGCCGTCGAAAACTATGGCTACACCTTC. Protein sequence: CASSAVENYGYTF. This chain links TRBV27 with TRBJ1-2; D ambiguous. This CDR3 has 13 residues. Germline loops: CDR1 MNHEY, CDR2 SMNVEV (reference sequence). V lost 5 bases, J lost 2 bases, and 9 bases lay in between.

The chain uses TRBV9 and TRBJ2-1; 9 nucleotides agree with TRBD2. Germline CDR1 is SGDLS and CDR2 is YYNGEE. The CDR3 runs 15 residues. With V trimmed by 3 bases and J by 4 bases, 5 bases remained unmatched. This CDR3 is CASSETSGPYNEQFF. CDR3 nucleotide sequence: TGTGCCAGCAGCGAAACTAGCGGGCCGTACAATGAGCAGTTCTTC. Drawing the rest from reference TRBV9 and TRBJ2-1, the complete variable domain is DSGVTQTPKHLITATGQRVTLRCSPRSGDLSVYWYQQSLDQGLQFLIQYYNGEERAKGNILERFSAQQFPDLHSELNLSSLELGDSALYFCASSETSGPYNEQFFGPGTRLTVL.

The chain uses TRBV6-1 and TRBJ2-7, with 7 bases matching TRBD1. This CDR3 is 15 amino acids long. The V gene's germline CDR1 is MNHNS and CDR2 SASEGT. Losses at the gene ends were 6 bases for V and 2 bases for J; bases not matched to a gene: 10. The CDR3: CASSASGTAAYEQYF. The CDR3 DNA reads as TGTGCCAGCAGCGCCTCCGGGACAGCAGCCTACGAGCAGTACTTC.

This chain links TRBV5-1 with TRBJ1-2; 8 bases agree with TRBD1. The V segment lost 6 bases and the J segment 6 bases; nucleotides outside the gene matches: 13. Germline assignment: CDR1 SGHRS and CDR2 YFSETQ. CDR3 length: 15 amino acids. The CDR3 loop is CASKQGVLSLDGYTF. The CDR3 DNA is TGCGCCAGCAAACAGGGGGTCCTGTCTTTGGATGGCTACACCTTC.

In its sample, this clone was seen once. The genes are TRBV10-3 and TRBJ2-5; 10 nucleotides align to TRBD2. Germline V gene lookup returns CDR1 ENHRY and CDR2 SYGVKD. This CDR3 contains 15 residues. V was pared by 0 bases and J by 4 bases, with 2 bases of the junction left unmatched. The CDR3 DNA is TGTGCCATCAGTGAGTCGTTAGCGGGAGGAGAGACCCAGTACTTC. Amino acids: CAISESLAGGETQYF.

The V call is TRBV6-1, the J call TRBJ2-7, with 9 bases fitting TRBD2. There are 15 residues in the CDR3. Losses at the gene ends were 7 bases for V and 0 bases for J; bases not matched to a gene: 7. Germline-derived CDR1 and CDR2 are MNHNS and SASEGT. CDR3 nucleotide sequence: TGTGCCAGCATCGTGACTAGCGGTGACTCCTACGAGCAGTACTTC. Encoded protein: CASIVTSGDSYEQYF.

This chain uses TRBV23-1 with TRBJ1-2; a weak D match, TRBD1 (5 bases). TRBV23-1 is noted as an ORF with a role that remains uncertain. The V gene lost 8 bases and the J gene lost 2 bases, with 9 bases spanning the gap. The CDR3 has 12 amino acids. The chain's CDR3 is CASPRGNYGYTF. The CDR3 DNA follows: TGCGCCAGCCCCCGGGGGAACTATGGCTACACCTTC.

The rearrangement uses TRBV7-9 and TRBJ1-3; 8 bases are shared with TRBD1. Trimming cost V 6 bases and J 1 base; bases outside gene matches: 11. This CDR3 has 17 amino acids. Germline lookup yields CDR1 SEHNR and CDR2 FQNEAQ (reference sequence). The CDR3 coding sequence is TGTGCCAGCAGTCCCACGTGGTGGACAGGGTCTGGAAACACCATATATTTT. As protein: CASSPTWWTGSGNTIYF.

This clone has just one count. The chain couples TRBV19 to TRBJ1-3; D uncertain. There are 15 residues in the CDR3. Trimming left V 3 bases short and J 0 bases short, with 9 bases between. CDR1 LNHDA and CDR2 SQIVND come from the germline V gene (reference sequence). The CDR3 sequence: CASSIGVYSGNTIYF. CDR3 DNA sequence: TGTGCCAGTAGTATTGGGGTTTACTCTGGAAACACCATATATTTT.

The V call is TRBV25-1, the J call TRBJ1-2; 8 bases fit TRBD1. Germline-derived CDR1 and CDR2 are MGHDK and SYGVNS. The CDR3 runs 17 residues. V lost 3 bases and J lost 4; bases outside the gene matches: 13. The CDR3 DNA is TGTGCCAGCAGTGATACTCGGACAGGGCGGGATGGCTATGGCTACACCTTC. Its translation: CASSDTRTGRDGYGYTF.

The V gene is TRBV2, the J gene TRBJ2-5, with a weak D call TRBD2 (5 bases). CDR1 and CDR2 (germline): SNHLY, FYNNEI. There are 14 residues in the CDR3. V lost 5 bases and J lost 4, with 14 bases in between. CDR3 nucleotides: TGTGCCAGCAGTCCACGACTGGCGGGAGAGACCCAGTACTTC. Translation gives CASSPRLAGETQYF.

This clone was found a few times. The V gene is TRBV30, the J gene TRBJ1-2, with unresolved D. CDR1 and CDR2 (germline): GTSNPN, SVGIG (reference sequence). The CDR3 runs to 14 residues. V was shortened by 2 bases and J by 4 bases, with 14 bases between the two germline ends. This CDR3 is CAWSPFVPIYGYTF. CDR3 DNA: TGTGCCTGGAGTCCGTTTGTCCCAATCTATGGCTACACCTTC.

The sample holds one count of this clone. The V gene is TRBV7-2, the J gene TRBJ2-3; TRBD2 matches 9 bases. The CDR3 loop spans 16 amino acids. The germline V gene encodes CDR1 SGHTA and CDR2 FQGNSA. V shed 3 bases and J 4 bases; nucleotides not matched to a gene: 8. The CDR3 protein is CASSLAGGRVADTQYF. DNA for the CDR3: TGTGCCAGCAGCTTGGCGGGGGGGCGTGTAGCAGATACGCAGTATTTT.

CDR3 sequence: CASRAGTANTEAFF. Written as DNA, the CDR3 is TGCGCCAGCAGGGCCGGGACAGCTAACACTGAAGCTTTCTTT. The rearrangement uses TRBV5-1 and TRBJ1-1; 7 positions match TRBD1. The germline gives CDR1 SGHRS, CDR2 YFSETQ. J lost 2 bases, V lost 5 bases, and 6 bases had no gene match. The CDR3 loop spans 14 amino acids. Full variable domain (remainder filled in from reference TRBV5-1 and TRBJ1-1): KAGVTQTPRYLIKTRGQQVTLSCSPISGHRSVSWYQQTPGQGLQFLFEYFSETQRNKGNFPGRFSGRQFSNSRSEMNVSTLELGDSALYLCASRAGTANTEAFFGQGTRLTVV.

To note about this clone: One end of the junction is discordant with germline, which a read error may explain. The genes are TRBV7-9 and TRBJ2-1, with TRBD2 matching over 10 bases. CDR1 and CDR2 from the germline V gene are SEHNR and FQNEAQ (reference sequence). This CDR3 contains 17 residues. Written as DNA, the CDR3 is TGTGCCAGCAGATTAGGGGGGCTAGCGGGAGCCCAAAATGAGCAGTTCTTC. Protein: CASRLGGLAGAQNEQFF.

The chain links TRBV18 to TRBJ2-5; D gene unclear. Germline assignment: CDR1 KGHSH and CDR2 LQKENI. The V end was cut by 2 bases, the J end by 2 bases, with 12 bases between. The CDR3 is made up of 15 amino acids. CDR3 sequence (DNA): TGTGCCAGCTCACCAAACGTCAACCATCAAGAGACCCAGTACTTC. Residues: CASSPNVNHQETQYF.

The chain has TRBV7-3 and TRBJ1-6; no definite D call. The CDR3 runs to 13 residues. Trimming removed 5 bases at V and 7 bases at J, with 9 bases between. CDR1 and CDR2 (germline): SGHTA, FQGTGA. CDR3 nucleotides: TGTGCCAGCAGCCACGGTGGGAATTCACCCCTCCACTTT. Its protein product is CASSHGGNSPLHF.

The V gene is TRBV19, the J gene TRBJ2-5; D is unresolved. This CDR3 contains 12 residues. V gave up 4 bases and J gave up 2 bases, with 5 bases separating them. Germline CDR1 LNHDA, CDR2 SQIVND (reference sequence). CDR3 coding DNA: TGTGCCAGTAGTACGGGTCAAGAGACCCAGTACTTC. Its translation is CASSTGQETQYF.

The J gene is TRBJ2-3, the V gene TRBV15, with 8 bases fitting TRBD2. Germline V gives CDR1 LNHNV, CDR2 YYDKDF (reference sequence). J lost 8 bases, V lost 0 bases, and 4 bases had no gene match. The CDR3 runs to 14 residues. The CDR3 DNA follows: TGTGCCACCAGCAGAGATTCGGGAGGGGGTACGCAGTATTTT. It encodes CATSRDSGGGTQYF. Full variable domain (outside the CDR3, taken from reference TRBV15 and TRBJ2-3): DAMVIQNPRYQVTQFGKPVTLSCSQTLNHNVMYWYQQKSSQAPKLLFHYYDKDFNNEADTPDNFQSRRPNTSFCFLDIRSPGLGDTAMYLCATSRDSGGGTQYFGPGTRLTVL.